Presented here are 17 T cell receptor beta chains from one specimen sequenced in a study of cytomegalovirus exposure and HLA in healthy donors. 13 Jbeta primers and 60 Vbeta primers were used for the PCR. The table came from immunoSEQ multiplex PCR; TCRdb's copy has only in-frame clones and leaves some out. The table shows roughly 110,000 clones, with 70% to 85% occurring only once. Sequencing was done on a sample of PBMCs. These receptors came from a man in his sixties in good health and CMV-seronegative.

This sequence joins TRBV6-5 and TRBJ1-2, with 7 bases lining up with TRBD1. Germline lookup yields CDR1 MNHEY and CDR2 SVGAGI. V was pared by 2 bases and J by 6 bases, with 6 bases of the junction left unmatched. The length of the CDR3 is 14 residues. This chain's CDR3 is CASSYLQGRDGYTF. CDR3 sequence (DNA): TGTGCCAGCAGTTACCTACAGGGGCGGGATGGCTACACCTTC.

This clone was seen just once. The gene calls are TRBV7-9 and TRBJ2-2, with 8 bases fitting TRBD2. With V trimmed by 5 bases and J by 2 bases, 10 bases remained unmatched. Per the germline V gene, CDR1 is SEHNR and CDR2 is FQNEAQ (reference sequence). CDR3 size: 17 residues. The CDR3 protein is CASSPPGGFRNTGELFF. CDR3 nucleotide sequence: TGTGCCAGCAGCCCCCCGGGGGGGTTCCGAAACACCGGGGAGCTGTTTTTT.

This chain uses TRBV27 with TRBJ2-2; 11 nucleotides align to TRBD1. The germline CDR1 and CDR2 sequences are MNHEY and SMNVEV (reference sequence). This CDR3 region has 21 residues. V trimming: 1 base; J trimming: 5 bases; junction bases outside the gene matches: 18. The DNA of the CDR3 is TGTGCCAGCAGTTTATTTCCGGGACAGGGGGGCCGATCACTGGGGACCGGGGAGCTGTTTTTT. Protein: CASSLFPGQGGRSLGTGELFF.

This clone has only a few counts. The V call is TRBV19, the J call TRBJ2-2; D is uncertain. Germline V gives CDR1 LNHDA, CDR2 SQIVND (reference sequence). The CDR3 extends over 14 amino acids. The V and J ends lost 3 bases and 6 bases respectively, with 11 bases between them. The CDR3 bases are TGTGCCAGTAGTATTCGAACTACTTCCGGGGAGCTGTTTTTT. This codes for CASSIRTTSGELFF.

V usage is TRBV14 and J usage is TRBJ2-7, with 7 bases aligning to TRBD1. Germline CDR1 SGHDN, CDR2 FVKESK. CDR3 length: 17 residues. Trimming removed 10 bases from V and 5 bases from J; junction bases left unmatched: 23. The CDR3 here is CANRATGHVSGEHEQYV. CDR3 sequence (DNA): TGTGCCAATAGAGCGACAGGGCACGTGAGCGGCGAGCACGAGCAGTACGTC.

The chain has TRBV7-6 and TRBJ2-2, with TRBD1 identical over 9 bases. Germline CDR1 reads SGHVS; CDR2 reads FNYEAQ. V lost 4 bases and J lost 6; bases outside the gene matches: 9. CDR3 size: 16 residues. The CDR3 loop is CASSSQDRGVAGELFF. DNA for the CDR3: TGTGCCAGCAGCTCCCAGGACAGGGGAGTTGCCGGGGAGCTGTTTTTT.

V is TRBV7-7 and J is TRBJ2-2, with 7 bases identical to TRBD2. CDR1 is SSHAT, CDR2 FNYEAQ, per germline (reference sequence). Trimming took 5 bases from V and 7 from J; bases not matched to a gene: 4. The CDR3 spans 13 residues. The CDR3, as DNA: TGTGCCAGCAGCCGGGACTACCTCGGGGAGCTGTTTTTT. Amino acids: CASSRDYLGELFF.

Here the CDR3 DNA reads TGTGCCAGCAGTCCGGGGATGGGGTGGGGGGAGCTGTTTTTT. This translates into CASSPGMGWGELFF. The chain uses TRBV2 and TRBJ2-2, with a possible D match to TRBD2 (5 bases). Between the trimmed V and J ends, which lost 5 bases and 8 bases, there was a span of 15 bases. Per the germline V gene, CDR1 is SNHLY and CDR2 is FYNNEI. CDR3 length equals 14 residues.

This chain joins TRBV5-1 and TRBJ1-3, with 7 nucleotides matching TRBD1. CDR3 length: 15 residues. The germline V gene encodes CDR1 SGHRS and CDR2 YFSETQ. With 4 bases clipped from V and 16 bases from J, the junction kept 20 bases outside the gene matches. CDR3 bases: TGCGCCAGCAGCCTCGGGACAGCGGGCCGGAACGCCTGGTATTTT. Amino acids: CASSLGTAGRNAWYF.

This chain uses TRBV5-1 with TRBJ1-6; TRBD1 is a possible D gene (6 bases). The CDR3 spans 14 residues. Germline-derived CDR1 and CDR2 are SGHRS and YFSETQ. V was cut by 4 bases and J by 7 bases, with 12 bases left in between. CDR3 protein: CASSQDRFNSPLHF. The CDR3 DNA is TGCGCCAGCAGCCAGGACAGATTCAATTCACCCCTCCACTTT.

The V call is TRBV15, the J call TRBJ2-5, with a weak D call TRBD1 (5 bases). The V gene lost 8 bases and the J gene lost 4 bases, with 17 bases spanning the gap. The CDR3 is made up of 14 amino acids. Germline V gene lookup returns CDR1 LNHNV and CDR2 YYDKDF (reference sequence). The CDR3 loop reads CATSGWTPVETQYF. The CDR3 DNA sequence: TGTGCCACCTCCGGGTGGACACCAGTAGAGACCCAGTACTTC.

The J gene is TRBJ1-1, the V gene TRBV5-6, with D hard to call. Germline assignment: CDR1 SGHDT and CDR2 YYEEEE. V lost 4 bases and J 3 bases, leaving 13 bases between the germline ends. The CDR3 has 14 residues. CDR3 bases: TGTGCCAGCAGCCAGCGACGGTCACACACTGAAGCTTTCTTT. Translating it yields CASSQRRSHTEAFF. Using reference TRBV5-6 and TRBJ1-1 for the parts outside the CDR3, the full variable domain is DAGVTQSPTHLIKTRGQQVTLRCSPKSGHDTVSWYQQALGQGPQFIFQYYEEEERQRGNFPDRFSGHQFPNYSSELNVNALLLGDSALYLCASSQRRSHTEAFFGQGTRLTVV.

V gene TRBV4-1 combines with J gene TRBJ1-1; 7 bases are a match to TRBD1. This CDR3 has 16 residues. J lost 0 bases, V lost 2 bases, and 6 bases had no gene match. The germline V gene has CDR1 MGHRA and CDR2 YSYEKL. The CDR3 here is CASSQNSGTVNTEAFF. The DNA of the CDR3 is TGCGCCAGCAGCCAAAACTCCGGGACAGTGAACACTGAAGCTTTCTTT.

The chain couples TRBV18 to TRBJ1-5; D call uncertain. The CDR3 consists of 15 residues. V lost 6 bases and J lost 5, with 17 bases in between. CDR1 is KGHSH, CDR2 LQKENI, per germline. CDR3 nucleotides: TGTGCCAGCTCTCCGGTCGCAGGTCTCGATCAGCCCCAGCATTTT. Its protein product is CASSPVAGLDQPQHF.

V is TRBV7-8 and J is TRBJ1-1, with D tentatively TRBD1 (5 bases). The germline V gene encodes CDR1 SGHVS and CDR2 FQNEAQ. V dropped 4 bases and J dropped 0 bases, with 6 bases sitting between them. The CDR3 loop spans 13 amino acids. In DNA, the CDR3 is TGTGCCAGCAGCTCGGGGGTGAACACTGAAGCTTTCTTT. Protein: CASSSGVNTEAFF.

The chain has TRBV6-6 and TRBJ2-1; D not certain. Trimming removed 2 bases at V and 6 bases at J, with 11 bases between. In germline, CDR1 is MNHNY, CDR2 SVGAGI (reference sequence). The CDR3 covers 14 residues. This chain's CDR3 is CASSYVARGNEQFF. Here the CDR3 DNA reads TGTGCCAGCAGTTACGTAGCTAGAGGCAATGAGCAGTTCTTC.

The rearrangement joins TRBV7-2 to TRBJ2-7, with 9 nucleotides matching TRBD1. V lost 3 bases, J lost 7 bases, and 7 bases stayed unmatched. CDR1 is SGHTA and CDR2 is FQGNSA in the germline V gene. The CDR3 extends over 14 amino acids. CDR3 protein: CASSFYRGREEQYF. The CDR3 region has the DNA TGTGCCAGCAGCTTTTACAGGGGGCGCGAGGAGCAGTACTTC.